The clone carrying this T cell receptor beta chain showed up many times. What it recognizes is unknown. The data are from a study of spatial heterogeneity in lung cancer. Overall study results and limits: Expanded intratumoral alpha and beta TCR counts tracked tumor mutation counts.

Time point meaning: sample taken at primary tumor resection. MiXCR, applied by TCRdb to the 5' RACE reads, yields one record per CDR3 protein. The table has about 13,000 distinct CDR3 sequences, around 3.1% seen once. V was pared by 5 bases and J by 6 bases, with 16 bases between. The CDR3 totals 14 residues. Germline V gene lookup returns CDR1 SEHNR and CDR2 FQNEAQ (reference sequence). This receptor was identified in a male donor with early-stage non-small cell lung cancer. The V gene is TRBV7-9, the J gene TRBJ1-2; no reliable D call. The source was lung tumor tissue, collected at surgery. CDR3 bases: TGTGCCAGCAGCCGTGTCGGGATTGTTCATGGCTACACCTTC. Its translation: CASSRVGIVHGYTF.